This T cell receptor (beta chain) comes out of a study of OX40 agonist ivuxolimab in advanced cancers. Study-wide findings and caveats: In CD8+ T cells, expanded clones were on average more numerous than in CD4+.

Assay used: immunoSEQ multiplex PCR; TCRdb lists only in-frame clones, some missing. The sample holds about 42,000 clones, over 75% seen once. This clone was seen only once. Its antigen is still unknown. The CDR3 loop spans 15 amino acids. Germline V gene lookup returns CDR1 SGHTS and CDR2 YDEGEE. The germline V and J ends were trimmed by 3 bases and 3 bases, with 16 bases remaining between them. The receptor was isolated from an adult with an advanced solid tumor such as melanoma, head and neck, liver or kidney cancer. The sequenced sample was CD4+ or CD8+ T cells sorted from blood, obtained in a trial of the OX40 agonist ivuxolimab. This chain joins TRBV5-8 and TRBJ2-7; D tentatively fits TRBD1 or TRBD2 (5 bases each). CDR3 protein: CASSSRDPGFYEQYF. The CDR3 DNA sequence: TGTGCCAGCAGCTCCCGGGACCCCGGGTTCTACGAGCAGTACTTC.